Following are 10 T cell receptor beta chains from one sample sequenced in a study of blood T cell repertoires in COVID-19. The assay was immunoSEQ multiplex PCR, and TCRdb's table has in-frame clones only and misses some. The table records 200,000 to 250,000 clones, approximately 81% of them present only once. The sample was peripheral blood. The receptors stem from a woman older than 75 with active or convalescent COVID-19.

The CDR3: CASSGLQGNNEQFF. The CDR3 nucleotides are TGCGCCAGCAGCGGGTTGCAGGGGAACAATGAGCAGTTCTTC. The chain is built from TRBV5-1 and TRBJ2-1, with TRBD1 as a possible D gene (6 bases). Trimming stripped 4 bases from V and 5 bases from J, with 13 bases between. The CDR3 runs 14 residues. The V gene's germline CDR1 is SGHRS and CDR2 YFSETQ.

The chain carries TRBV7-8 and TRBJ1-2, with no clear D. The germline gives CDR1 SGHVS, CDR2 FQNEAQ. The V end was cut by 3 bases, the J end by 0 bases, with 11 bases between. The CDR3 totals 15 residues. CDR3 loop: CASSFTRTANYGYTF. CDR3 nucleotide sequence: TGTGCCAGCAGCTTTACCCGGACTGCTAACTATGGCTACACCTTC.

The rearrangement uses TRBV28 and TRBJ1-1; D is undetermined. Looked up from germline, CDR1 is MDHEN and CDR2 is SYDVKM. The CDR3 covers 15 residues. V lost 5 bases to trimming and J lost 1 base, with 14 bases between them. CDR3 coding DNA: TGTGCCAGCAGTAGCCTCCCACAGAAGAACACTGAAGCTTTCTTT. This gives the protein CASSSLPQKNTEAFF. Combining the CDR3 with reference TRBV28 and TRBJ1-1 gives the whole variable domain DVKVTQSSRYLVKRTGEKVFLECVQDMDHENMFWYRQDPGLGLRLIYFSYDVKMKEKGDIPEGYSVSREKKERFSLILESASTNQTSMYLCASSSLPQKNTEAFFGQGTRLTVV.

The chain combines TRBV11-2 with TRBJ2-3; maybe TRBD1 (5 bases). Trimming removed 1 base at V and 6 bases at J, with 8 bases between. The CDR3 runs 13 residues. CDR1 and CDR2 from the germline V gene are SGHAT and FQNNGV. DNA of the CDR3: TGTGCCAGCAGCTTAGTGTACAGGGATACGCAGTATTTT. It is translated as CASSLVYRDTQYF.

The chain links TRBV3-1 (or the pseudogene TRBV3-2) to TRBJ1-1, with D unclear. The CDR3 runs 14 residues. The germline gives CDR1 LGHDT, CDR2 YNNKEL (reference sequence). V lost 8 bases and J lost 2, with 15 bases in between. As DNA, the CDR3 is TGTGCCAGCGCGACCAACTATAGAAACACTGAAGCTTTCTTT. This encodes CASATNYRNTEAFF.

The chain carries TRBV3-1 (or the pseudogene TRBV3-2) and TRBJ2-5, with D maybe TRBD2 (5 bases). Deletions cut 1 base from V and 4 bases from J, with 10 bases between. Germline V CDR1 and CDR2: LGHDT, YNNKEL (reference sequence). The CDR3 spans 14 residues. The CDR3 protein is CASSQGLIAETQYF. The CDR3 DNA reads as TGTGCCAGCAGCCAAGGACTAATAGCAGAGACCCAGTACTTC.

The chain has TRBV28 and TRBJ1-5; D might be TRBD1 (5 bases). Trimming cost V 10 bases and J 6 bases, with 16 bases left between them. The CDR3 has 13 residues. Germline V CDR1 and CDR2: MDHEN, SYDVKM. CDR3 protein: CATPEGVTQPQHF. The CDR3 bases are TGTGCCACCCCTGAAGGGGTCACTCAGCCCCAGCATTTT.

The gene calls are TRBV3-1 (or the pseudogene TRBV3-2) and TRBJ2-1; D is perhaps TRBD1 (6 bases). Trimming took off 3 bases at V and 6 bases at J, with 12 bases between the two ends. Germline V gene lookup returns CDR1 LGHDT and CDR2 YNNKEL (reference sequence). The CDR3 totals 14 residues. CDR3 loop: CASSQRWGPNEQFF. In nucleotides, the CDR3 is TGTGCCAGCAGCCAGAGGTGGGGGCCCAATGAGCAGTTCTTC.

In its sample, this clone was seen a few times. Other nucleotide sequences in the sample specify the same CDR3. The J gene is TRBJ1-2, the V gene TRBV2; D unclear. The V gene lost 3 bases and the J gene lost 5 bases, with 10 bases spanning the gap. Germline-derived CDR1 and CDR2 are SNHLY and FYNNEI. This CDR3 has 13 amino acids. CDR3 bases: TGTGCCAGCAGTGAGTCACGGGGTTATGGCTACACCTTC. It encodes CASSESRGYGYTF.

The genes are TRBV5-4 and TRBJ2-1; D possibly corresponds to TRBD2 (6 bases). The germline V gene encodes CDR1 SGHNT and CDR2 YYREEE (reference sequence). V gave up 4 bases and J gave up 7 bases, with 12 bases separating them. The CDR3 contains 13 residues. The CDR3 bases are TGTGCCAGCAGCCCCGGGACTTTTAATGAGCAGTTCTTC. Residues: CASSPGTFNEQFF.